These T cell receptor beta chains were read from a single sample in a study of radiation and T cells in renal cell carcinoma. Clones were read by immunoSEQ multiplex PCR, and TCRdb kept only the in-frame ones, dropping some. Found here are 25,000 to 40,000 clones, over 70% of them singletons; the top ten hold 30% to 35%. This specimen consisted of blood, obtained from a patient whose treatment included radiotherapy and nephrectomy. The source of these receptors is a man aged 55 to 70 with renal cell carcinoma. Each CDR3 is given with its conserved first and last residue. D genes are given only for firm matches. A clone size is listed for some rows: how often the clone was seen (once, few, many), or a class if it is expanded.

d_call clone_size j_call cdr3_length v_call cdr3_aa cdr3_nt
NA NA TRBJ2-2 13 TRBV30 CAWSQQGAGELFF TGTGCCTGGAGTCAACAGGGAGCCGGGGAGCTGTTTTTT
NA NA TRBJ2-4 11 TRBV6-1 CASSEVRIQYF TGTGCCAGCAGTGAAGTAAGGATTCAGTACTTC
NA NA TRBJ1-1 14 TRBV5-4 CASSLVGGRAEAFF TGTGCCAGCAGCTTGGTTGGGGGGAGGGCTGAAGCTTTCTTT
NA NA TRBJ2-1 18 TRBV11-2 CASSSTRGWEVGTNEQFF TGTGCCAGCAGCTCAACGCGAGGTTGGGAGGTCGGTACCAATGAGCAGTTCTTC
NA NA TRBJ2-1 15 TRBV7-8 CASSLVGLANNEQFF TGTGCCAGCAGCTTAGTTGGGCTGGCAAACAATGAGCAGTTCTTC
NA few TRBJ2-7 14 TRBV2 CASRPAGPSYEQYF TGTGCCAGCAGGCCGGCGGGACCAAGCTACGAGCAGTACTTC
NA few TRBJ2-3 16 TRBV5-6 CASSLAAAAGTDTQYF TGTGCCAGCAGCTTGGCGGCAGCGGCCGGCACAGATACGCAGTATTTT
NA NA TRBJ1-4 13 TRBV7-6 CASSLGVSEKLFF TGTGCCAGCAGCTTAGGTGTATCGGAAAAACTGTTTTTT
NA NA TRBJ2-5 14 TRBV6-6 CASSYSTARETQYF TGTGCCAGCAGTTACTCGACGGCTCGAGAGACCCAGTACTTC
TRBD2 NA TRBJ2-5 15 TRBV15 CATSSRSLAGETQYF TGTGCCACCAGCAGTAGGAGTCTAGCGGGAGAGACCCAGTACTTC
NA NA TRBJ1-6 17 TRBV7-2 CASSLELQSSYNSPLHF TGTGCCAGCAGCTTAGAATTGCAGAGCTCCTATAATTCACCCCTCCACTTT
TRBD2 once TRBJ2-2 19 TRBV5-1 CASSLALISGRAGAGELFF TGCGCCAGCAGCTTGGCCTTGATAAGCGGGAGGGCCGGGGCCGGGGAGCTGTTTTTT
NA NA TRBJ1-2 12 TRBV5-1 CASRQDSYGYTF TGCGCCAGCAGGCAGGACAGCTATGGCTACACCTTC
NA NA TRBJ2-5 14 TRBV7-7 CASSLGGRQETQYF TGTGCCAGCAGCTTAGGGGGACGCCAAGAGACCCAGTACTTC
NA NA TRBJ1-1 15 TRBV7-9 CASSHVAGMNTEAFF TGTGCCAGCAGCCACGTTGCGGGGATGAACACTGAAGCTTTCTTT
NA NA TRBJ1-2 12 TRBV2 CASIIGAGGYTF TGTGCCAGCATCATAGGTGCGGGGGGCTACACCTTC
NA NA TRBJ1-2 14 TRBV18 CASSRDTTGDGYTF TGTGCCAGCTCACGAGACACCACTGGGGATGGCTACACCTTC
TRBD2 NA TRBJ2-2 18 TRBV27 CASSSLPPGTSSTGELFF TGTGCCAGCAGCTCCCTACCCCCCGGGACTAGCAGCACCGGGGAGCTGTTTTTT
TRBD2 NA TRBJ2-1 15 TRBV27 CASNLVGGIRDEQFF TGTGCCAGCAATTTGGTGGGAGGGATTAGGGATGAGCAGTTCTTC
TRBD1 NA TRBJ1-1 15 TRBV7-6 CASSPRQGFNTEAFF TGTGCCAGCAGCCCAAGACAGGGTTTCAACACTGAAGCTTTCTTT
TRBD2 NA TRBJ2-5 15 TRBV27 CASSQLAGGPKTQYF TGTGCCAGCAGTCAACTAGCGGGAGGGCCGAAGACCCAGTACTTC
NA NA TRBJ1-3 15 TRBV18 CASSPELGSGNTIYF TGTGCCAGCTCTCCCGAATTAGGGTCTGGAAACACCATATATTTT
NA NA TRBJ1-1 14 TRBV9 CASSVVQGWTEAFF TGTGCCAGCAGCGTAGTGCAGGGGTGGACTGAAGCTTTCTTT
NA NA TRBJ2-5 17 TRBV5-1 CASSLRSRQAYQETQYF TGCGCCAGCAGCTTGCGGTCAAGACAGGCCTACCAAGAGACCCAGTACTTC
NA NA TRBJ1-2 13 TRBV5-6 CASSFQSNYGYTF TGTGCCAGCAGCTTCCAGAGTAACTATGGCTACACCTTC
TRBD2 once TRBJ2-3 15 TRBV2 CASKIAGGVADTQYF TGTGCCAGCAAAATAGCGGGAGGGGTGGCAGATACGCAGTATTTT
NA few TRBJ1-1 13 TRBV5-4 CASKTGLDTEAFF TGTGCCAGTAAAACAGGGCTCGACACTGAAGCTTTCTTT
NA NA TRBJ1-1 13 TRBV6-1 CAIQEVANTEAFF TGTGCCATTCAGGAGGTGGCCAACACTGAAGCTTTCTTT
NA NA TRBJ2-7 15 TRBV19 CASSIEGGAAYEQYF TGTGCCAGTAGTATTGAAGGAGGGGCCGCCTACGAGCAGTACTTC
NA NA TRBJ2-1 14 TRBV7-8 CASGGGVDNGEQFF TGTGCCAGCGGCGGCGGGGTTGACAATGGGGAGCAGTTCTTC
TRBD1 NA TRBJ1-2 14 TRBV7-2 CASSLGTGNYGYTF TGTGCCAGCAGCTTGGGGACAGGGAACTATGGCTACACCTTC
NA NA TRBJ1-5 14 TRBV18 CASSPVGSNQPQHF TGTGCCAGCTCCCCCGTAGGGAGCAATCAGCCCCAGCATTTT
NA NA TRBJ2-5 13 TRBV5-1 CASSLVGGETQYF TGCGCCAGCAGCTTGGTGGGGGGAGAGACCCAGTACTTC
NA NA TRBJ1-2 14 TRBV19 CASTPGGAIYGYTF TGTGCCAGTACCCCTGGAGGGGCGATCTATGGCTACACCTTC
TRBD2 NA TRBJ2-1 15 TRBV5-1 CASSPGLAGEGEQFF TGCGCCAGCAGCCCGGGACTAGCGGGAGAGGGGGAGCAGTTCTTC
NA NA TRBJ1-5 14 TRBV6-1 CASSPGPLNQPQHF TGTGCCAGCAGCCCGGGACCACTAAATCAGCCCCAGCATTTT
NA once TRBJ2-3 14 TRBV5-6 CASSSALSTDTQYF TGTGCCAGCAGCTCGGCCTTAAGCACAGATACGCAGTATTTT
NA once TRBJ1-2 19 TRBV9 CASSVGLTGRERLNYGYTF TGTGCCAGCAGCGTAGGATTAACAGGGAGGGAAAGGTTAAACTATGGCTACACCTTC
TRBD2 NA TRBJ2-5 17 TRBV10-3 CAISGEPAGGPEETQYF TGTGCCATCAGTGGGGAACCGGCGGGAGGGCCAGAAGAGACCCAGTACTTC
NA NA TRBJ2-5 14 TRBV30 CAWRDRQFQETQYF TGTGCCTGGAGAGACAGACAGTTTCAAGAGACCCAGTACTTC
NA NA TRBJ2-2 16 TRBV6-4 CASRTRVYRNTGELFF TGTGCCAGCAGGACCAGGGTGTATAGGAACACCGGGGAGCTGTTTTTT
TRBD1 NA TRBJ1-2 13 TRBV6-5 CASGDRANYGYTF TGTGCCAGCGGCGACAGGGCTAACTATGGCTACACCTTC